This T cell receptor beta chain is from a study of somatic mutations in cytotoxic T cells in rheumatoid arthritis. General observations from the study: The study found that the largest CD8+ clone exceeded 20% of CD8+ cells in about an eighth of the roughly 65 patients.

This clone was recorded once. Its antigen is as yet unknown. The table came from immunoSEQ multiplex PCR; TCRdb's copy has only in-frame clones and leaves some out. The table records some 23,000 clones, 65% to 85% of them present only once. Germline V CDR1 and CDR2: SQVTM, ANQGSEA. Trimming stripped 5 bases from V and 4 bases from J, with 9 bases between. The CDR3 spans 12 residues. The source is an adult with rheumatoid arthritis. The source material was CD8+ T cells sorted from blood. This chain joins TRBV29-1 and TRBJ2-1; perhaps TRBD2 as D (5 bases). CDR3 sequence: CSVRTGYNEQFF. DNA of the CDR3: TGCAGCGTTCGGACTGGATACAATGAGCAGTTCTTC.